This T cell receptor (beta chain) derives from a study of cytomegalovirus exposure and HLA in healthy donors. Overall study findings and caveats: As was reported, the classifier diagnosed cytomegalovirus status with high specificity and sensitivity.

Comment on this clone: Antigen unknown. Other DNA sequences in the same sample also yield this CDR3.

This CDR3 spans 13 amino acids. Per the germline V gene, CDR1 is SNHLY and CDR2 is FYNNEI. Trimming removed 7 bases at V and 1 base at J, with 10 bases between. This table comes from immunoSEQ multiplex PCR, and its TCRdb copy is limited to in-frame clones, with some not included. The sample comprises 200,000 or so clones, over 75% of which are singletons, and approximately 2% rests with the top ten. The receptor was isolated from a woman between 18 and 30 years old in good health and CMV-seropositive. Sequenced material: PBMCs. V and J are TRBV2 and TRBJ2-5, with no clear D. DNA of the CDR3: TGTGCCAGCATCAGGCAGACCCAAGAGACCCAGTACTTC. Translation gives CASIRQTQETQYF.